Below are 19 T cell receptor beta chains sequenced from a single sample in a study of blood T cell repertoires in COVID-19. Only in-frame clones appear in the TCRdb table, and some are missing; sequencing was by immunoSEQ multiplex PCR. The sample consists of fewer than 400,000 clones, about 83% of them appearing once. The specimen was PBMCs or T cells enriched from blood (not recorded which). Receptors were obtained from a woman in her forties or fifties who had recovered from COVID-19.

The V gene is TRBV28, the J gene TRBJ2-1; D perhaps matches TRBD1 (5 bases). Germline V CDR1 and CDR2: MDHEN, SYDVKM. There are 14 residues in the CDR3. V gave up 4 bases and J gave up 6 bases, with 13 bases separating them. The CDR3 nucleotides are TGTGCCAGCAGTTCGCAGGGTTACGCCAATGAGCAGTTCTTC. Its protein is CASSSQGYANEQFF.

The V call is TRBV2, the J call TRBJ2-7; no reliable D call. The CDR3 sequence is 13 residues long. V was pared by 4 bases and J by 2 bases, with 9 bases between. Per germline, CDR1 SNHLY and CDR2 FYNNEI. The CDR3, as DNA: TGTGCCAGCAGTGTAGCCAGGACCTACGAGCAGTACTTC. Translating it yields CASSVARTYEQYF.

The V gene is TRBV10-3, the J gene TRBJ2-1; 11 bases are shared with TRBD1. Trimming removed 8 bases from V and 7 bases from J; junction bases left unmatched: 4. The CDR3 loop spans 13 amino acids. CDR1 and CDR2 (germline): ENHRY, SYGVKD. This CDR3 is CAISRDRGNEQFF. CDR3 nucleotide sequence: TGTGCCATCTCCCGGGACAGGGGGAATGAGCAGTTCTTC.

This sequence joins TRBV5-1 and TRBJ2-1; 8 bases match TRBD1. CDR1 and CDR2 (germline): SGHRS, YFSETQ. This CDR3 comprises 15 residues. The ends lost 4 bases at V and 4 bases at J; junction bases unmatched: 7. CDR3 protein: CASSVGTGPYNEQFF. CDR3 DNA: TGCGCCAGCAGCGTCGGGACAGGTCCTTACAATGAGCAGTTCTTC.

The chain couples TRBV7-6 to TRBJ1-2; TRBD1 might be the D (6 bases). This CDR3 is 14 amino acids long. Germline V CDR1 and CDR2: SGHVS, FNYEAQ. V lost 6 bases and J 4 bases, leaving 15 bases between the germline ends. The CDR3 DNA reads as TGTGCCAGCAGTTTACAGACAGGTGCCTATGGCTACACCTTC. This encodes CASSLQTGAYGYTF.

This sequence joins TRBV12-3 or TRBV12-4 and TRBJ1-2; a possible D gene is TRBD1 (6 bases). This CDR3 has 13 residues. Deletions cut 5 bases from V and 8 bases from J, with 15 bases between. This chain's CDR3 is CASSPQGFEGYTF. CDR3 DNA sequence: TGTGCCAGCAGTCCACAGGGATTCGAAGGCTACACCTTC.

This chain uses TRBV4-3 with TRBJ1-2; D ambiguous. CDR1 and CDR2 from the germline V gene are LGHNA and YSLEER. The ends were cut back, 0 bases at V and 1 base at J, with 15 bases in the middle. This CDR3 has 17 residues. The CDR3: CASSQELGSPLNYGYTF. The CDR3 DNA reads as TGCGCCAGCAGCCAAGAACTAGGGTCCCCCCTTAACTATGGCTACACCTTC.

This clone was found once. This sequence joins TRBV5-1 and TRBJ2-7; TRBD1 matches 11 bases. The germline V gene encodes CDR1 SGHRS and CDR2 YFSETQ. This CDR3 comprises 15 residues. The trim removed 2 bases at V and 6 bases at J, leaving 7 bases unmatched. CDR3 in amino acids: CASSLMGQGEGEQYF. The DNA for the CDR3 is TGCGCCAGCAGCTTAATGGGACAGGGGGAGGGCGAGCAGTACTTC.

In DNA, the CDR3 is TGTGCCAGCAGCGTAGATCTGGGGGGAAGTTATGGCTACACCTTC. Translation gives CASSVDLGGSYGYTF. The chain uses TRBV9 and TRBJ1-2, with a possible D match to TRBD1 (5 bases). Per the germline V gene, CDR1 is SGDLS and CDR2 is YYNGEE. This CDR3 region has 15 residues. Trimming took 0 bases from V and 5 from J, leaving 14 bases between them.

The chain combines TRBV19 with TRBJ1-5, with unresolved D. V was clipped by 5 bases and J by 0 bases, with 11 bases between them. Germline CDR1 is LNHDA and CDR2 is SQIVND (reference sequence). The CDR3 is 15 amino acids. The CDR3 DNA reads TGTGCCAGTAGTCCTACACTATATAGCAATCAGCCCCAGCATTTT. It is translated as CASSPTLYSNQPQHF.

The chain carries TRBV19 and TRBJ1-1, with D unclear. Germline loops: CDR1 LNHDA, CDR2 SQIVND (reference sequence). CDR3 length equals 13 residues. V was shortened by 1 base and J by 6 bases, with 9 bases between the two germline ends. The DNA for the CDR3 is TGTGCCAGTAGTATAGCACTACGTGCTGAAGCTTTCTTT. Amino acid sequence: CASSIALRAEAFF. Drawing the rest from reference TRBV19 and TRBJ1-1, the complete variable domain is DGGITQSPKYLFRKEGQNVTLSCEQNLNHDAMYWYRQDPGQGLRLIYYSQIVNDFQKGDIAEGYSVSREKKESFPLTVTSAQKNPTAFYLCASSIALRAEAFFGQGTRLTVV.

The chain combines TRBV4-2 with TRBJ2-7; TRBD2 aligns across 7 bases. V shed 1 base, J shed 3 bases, and the junction held 9 bases outside the gene matches. This CDR3 comprises 16 residues. CDR1 LGHNA and CDR2 YNFKEQ come from the germline V gene. The chain's CDR3 is CASSQGPRSGDYEQYF. The CDR3 DNA reads TGTGCCAGCAGCCAAGGTCCCCGGAGCGGGGACTACGAGCAGTACTTC.

Regarding this clone: Germline and junction disagree at one end, which may indicate a read error. The chain links TRBV25-1 to TRBJ2-5; TRBD2 matches at 9 bases. The CDR3 loop spans 15 amino acids. From germline, CDR1 is MGHDK and CDR2 SYGVNS. The CDR3 DNA reads TGTGCCAGCAGTAAAGCTAGCGGGATAAAAGAGATCCAGTACTTC. This translates into CASSKASGIKEIQYF.

The chain links TRBV28 to TRBJ1-1; weak D call: TRBD1 (6 bases). The germline V gene encodes CDR1 MDHEN and CDR2 SYDVKM. CDR3 length: 14 residues. V gave up 3 bases and J gave up 5 bases, with 13 bases separating them. CDR3 DNA sequence: TGTGCCAGCAGTTTCCGGAGGGGGGGTACTGAAGCTTTCTTT. Its protein is CASSFRRGGTEAFF.

The chain uses TRBV28 and TRBJ2-7; tentatively, D is TRBD1 (7 bases). The CDR3 sequence is 14 residues long. In germline, CDR1 is MDHEN, CDR2 SYDVKM. V was pared by 7 bases and J by 1 base, with 14 bases between. The CDR3 spells CASKAGGISYEQYF. CDR3 in DNA: TGTGCCAGCAAGGCAGGGGGGATATCCTACGAGCAGTACTTC.

This chain connects TRBV19 to TRBJ2-3; 8 positions agree with TRBD2. Germline V gives CDR1 LNHDA, CDR2 SQIVND (reference sequence). V shed 3 bases, J shed 4 bases, and the junction held 9 bases outside the gene matches. The CDR3 length is 16 residues. The CDR3 DNA reads TGTGCCAGTAGTATTGTCGCGGGGGGAGGGGCAGATACGCAGTATTTT. Encoded protein: CASSIVAGGGADTQYF.

This clone was observed a few times. Other DNA sequences in this sample translate to the same CDR3. The chain has TRBV28 and TRBJ1-2; D possibly corresponds to TRBD1 (5 bases). CDR3 length: 13 amino acids. Germline assignment: CDR1 MDHEN and CDR2 SYDVKM. V was pared by 3 bases and J by 4 bases, with 9 bases between. CDR3 sequence: CASSFSGVYGYTF. CDR3 nucleotides: TGTGCCAGCAGTTTTTCGGGGGTCTATGGCTACACCTTC.

This sequence joins TRBV5-8 and TRBJ1-1; D remains unclear. V was shortened by 0 bases and J by 1 base, with 7 bases between the two germline ends. The CDR3 sequence is 14 residues long. Germline lookup yields CDR1 SGHTS and CDR2 YDEGEE. In DNA, the CDR3 is TGTGCCAGCAGCTTGGTTCAGGAGAACACTGAAGCTTTCTTT. Protein product: CASSLVQENTEAFF. The full variable domain, in which reference TRBV5-8 and TRBJ1-1 provide the parts outside the CDR3, is EAGVTQSPTHLIKTRGQQATLRCSPISGHTSVYWYQQALGLGLQFLLWYDEGEERNRGNFPPRFSGRQFPNYSSELNVNALELEDSALYLCASSLVQENTEAFFGQGTRLTVV.

The rearrangement joins TRBV5-6 to TRBJ1-3, with no clear D. V dropped 6 bases and J dropped 0 bases, with 16 bases sitting between them. This CDR3 spans 16 amino acids. Per the germline V gene, CDR1 is SGHDT and CDR2 is YYEEEE. The CDR3 region has the DNA TGTGCCAGCACCGCGGCCGTTACTTACTCTGGAAACACCATATATTTT. Translation: CASTAAVTYSGNTIYF. Variable domain in full (rest from reference TRBV5-6 and TRBJ1-3): DAGVTQSPTHLIKTRGQQVTLRCSPKSGHDTVSWYQQALGQGPQFIFQYYEEEERQRGNFPDRFSGHQFPNYSSELNVNALLLGDSALYLCASTAAVTYSGNTIYFGEGSWLTVV.